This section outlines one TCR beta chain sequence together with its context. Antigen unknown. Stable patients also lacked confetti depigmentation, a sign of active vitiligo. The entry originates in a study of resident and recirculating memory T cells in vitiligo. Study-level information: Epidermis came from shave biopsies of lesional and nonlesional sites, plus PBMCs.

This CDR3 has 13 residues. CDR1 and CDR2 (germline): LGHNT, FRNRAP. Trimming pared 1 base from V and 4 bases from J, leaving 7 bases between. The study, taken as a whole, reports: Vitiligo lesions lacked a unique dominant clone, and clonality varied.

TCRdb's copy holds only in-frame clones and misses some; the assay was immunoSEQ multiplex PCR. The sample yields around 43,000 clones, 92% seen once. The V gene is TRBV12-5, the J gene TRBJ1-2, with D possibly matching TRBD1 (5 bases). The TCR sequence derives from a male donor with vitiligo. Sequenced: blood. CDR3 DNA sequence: TGTGCTAGTGGTTTGGGACAGACCTATGGCTACACCTTC. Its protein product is CASGLGQTYGYTF.